This T cell receptor (beta chain) comes out of a study of shared clonotypes between healthy human individuals. Study-wide findings and caveats: Larger estimated richness was generally seen in naive subsets than in memory subsets.

In the case of this clone: The target antigen is unknown.

The donor cohort consisted entirely of Caucasian adults residing in Nashville, Tennessee. The authors ran the assay at deep level. An even split of each subset's genomic DNA across several immunoSEQ plates was performed. The method was immunoSEQ multiplex PCR; TCRdb's version includes in-frame clones alone and lacks a portion of them. The sample has 600,000 to 750,000 clones; about 90% are singletons. V lost 10 bases and J lost 5; bases outside the gene matches: 3. The CDR3 length is 13 residues. Germline assignment: CDR1 MDHEN and CDR2 SYDVKM. The sequence derives from a man aged 18-30 years in good health. Some clones in this sample may be carry-over from other donors' samples. The rearrangement links TRBV28 to TRBJ2-5; 14 nucleotides align to TRBD2. The sequenced sample was memory CD8+ T cells from PBMCs. Subset of the sample: CD45RO+ cells pooled with CCR7-negative TemRA cells. The chain's CDR3 is CATRTSGRETQYF. In DNA, the CDR3 is TGTGCCACCAGGACTAGCGGGAGGGAGACCCAGTACTTC.